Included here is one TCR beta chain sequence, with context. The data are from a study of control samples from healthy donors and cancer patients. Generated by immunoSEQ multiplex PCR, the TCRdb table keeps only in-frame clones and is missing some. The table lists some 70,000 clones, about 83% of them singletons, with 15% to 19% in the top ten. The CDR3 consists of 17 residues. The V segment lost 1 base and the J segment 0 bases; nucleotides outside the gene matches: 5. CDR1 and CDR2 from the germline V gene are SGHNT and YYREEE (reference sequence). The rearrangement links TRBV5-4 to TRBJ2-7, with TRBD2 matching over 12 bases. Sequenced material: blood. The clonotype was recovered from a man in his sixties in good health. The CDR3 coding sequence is TGTGCCAGCAGCTTGCTCCGACTAGCGGGAGACTCCTACGAGCAGTACTTC. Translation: CASSLLRLAGDSYEQYF.